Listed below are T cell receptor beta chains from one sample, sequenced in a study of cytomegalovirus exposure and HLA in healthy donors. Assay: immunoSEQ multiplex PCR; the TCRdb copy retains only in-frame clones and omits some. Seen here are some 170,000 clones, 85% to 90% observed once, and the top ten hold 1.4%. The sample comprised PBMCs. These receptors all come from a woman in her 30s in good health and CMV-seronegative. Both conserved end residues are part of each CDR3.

CDR3: CASSQVRQENTEAFF; V: TRBV14
CDR3: CASSVGLELAKNIQYF; V: TRBV7-9
CDR3: CAISGDTFNTEAFF; V: TRBV10-3
CDR3: CASGTGSQPQHF; V: TRBV2
CDR3: CASSLGTGSNEQFF; V: TRBV4-1
CDR3: CASSESPQPQHF; V: TRBV2
CDR3: CASKPGWASGSYEQYF; V: TRBV19
CDR3: CASTQSENTEAFF; V: TRBV2
CDR3: CASSRGSQYNYEQYF; V: TRBV6-5
CDR3: CAISEEAGRNNSPLHF; V: TRBV10-3
CDR3: CASSRRAGNVYEQFF; V: TRBV5-1
CDR3: CASTMGGGTEAFF; V: TRBV5-1
CDR3: CASSIEPGGAGDGYTF; V: TRBV5-4
CDR3: CASSSDRVLQSSPLHF; V: TRBV2
CDR3: CASSQGDRVPEKLFF; V: TRBV11-2
CDR3: CAWSASQPAQYF; V: TRBV30
CDR3: CASSQATGTFYEQYF; V: TRBV14
CDR3: CASSFRQGYEQYF; V: TRBV6-6
CDR3: CASSMGGGSGNQPQHF; V: TRBV19
CDR3: CASSPFTGRVNTEAFF; V: TRBV5-4
CDR3: CASSPGSVELGGPDTQYF; V: TRBV18
CDR3: CAWSLSGGAVEQFF; V: TRBV30
CDR3: CASSTGTGELFF; V: TRBV19
CDR3: CASSAIPGLAGETQYF; V: TRBV27
CDR3: CASSSTGGLAGELFF; V: TRBV5-4
CDR3: CSVRAKTGMNTGELFF; V: TRBV29-1
CDR3: CASSYSPGTRRNEQFF; V: TRBV6-5
CDR3: CASSSMSGTGTYNEQFF; V: TRBV5-1
CDR3: CASSSRAGNTEAFF; V: TRBV7-9
CDR3: CASSDRDREADTQYF; V: TRBV7-9
CDR3: CASSQGPVSPQHF; V: TRBV4-3
CDR3: CASSEGATGVQPQHF; V: TRBV6-1
CDR3: CASSMKSSYEQYF; V: TRBV19
CDR3: CASSLGDSSNQPQHF; V: TRBV5-1
CDR3: CASSATGIYGYTF; V: TRBV11-3
CDR3: CASSPPNSGGDTDTQYF; V: TRBV18
CDR3: CASSVSPSGLALTDTQYF; V: TRBV9
CDR3: CASTLQGPPRF; V: TRBV7-9
CDR3: CASSARDSYTEAFF; V: TRBV7-8
CDR3: CASSFDLDSRLNTEAFF; V: TRBV5-6